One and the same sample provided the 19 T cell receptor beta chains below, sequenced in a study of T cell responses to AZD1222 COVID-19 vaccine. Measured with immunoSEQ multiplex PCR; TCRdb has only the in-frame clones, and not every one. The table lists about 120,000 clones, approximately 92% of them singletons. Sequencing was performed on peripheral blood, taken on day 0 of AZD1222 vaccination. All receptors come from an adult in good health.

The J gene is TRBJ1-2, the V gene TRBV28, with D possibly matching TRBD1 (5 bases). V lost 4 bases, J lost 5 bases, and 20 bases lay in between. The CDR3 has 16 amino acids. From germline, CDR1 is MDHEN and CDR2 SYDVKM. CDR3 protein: CASSSRGVGDQYGYTF. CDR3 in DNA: TGTGCCAGCAGTTCGAGAGGAGTAGGGGATCAGTATGGCTACACCTTC.

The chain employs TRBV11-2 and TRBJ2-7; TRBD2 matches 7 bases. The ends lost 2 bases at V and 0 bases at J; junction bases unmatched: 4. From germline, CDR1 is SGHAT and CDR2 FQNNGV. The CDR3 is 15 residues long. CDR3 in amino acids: CASSLRASGSYEQYF. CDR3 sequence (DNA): TGTGCCAGCAGCTTAAGGGCTAGCGGCTCCTACGAGCAGTACTTC. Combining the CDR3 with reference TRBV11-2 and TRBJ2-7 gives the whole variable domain EAGVAQSPRYKIIEKRQSVAFWCNPISGHATLYWYQQILGQGPKLLIQFQNNGVVDDSQLPKDRFSAERLKGVDSTLKIQPAKLEDSAVYLCASSLRASGSYEQYFGPGTRLTVT.

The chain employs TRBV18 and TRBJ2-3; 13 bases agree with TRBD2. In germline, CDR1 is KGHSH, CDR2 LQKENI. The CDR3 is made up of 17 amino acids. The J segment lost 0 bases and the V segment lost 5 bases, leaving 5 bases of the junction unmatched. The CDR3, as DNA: TGTGCCAGCTCAGTGGGACTAGCGGGGAGTAGCACAGATACGCAGTATTTT. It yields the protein CASSVGLAGSSTDTQYF.

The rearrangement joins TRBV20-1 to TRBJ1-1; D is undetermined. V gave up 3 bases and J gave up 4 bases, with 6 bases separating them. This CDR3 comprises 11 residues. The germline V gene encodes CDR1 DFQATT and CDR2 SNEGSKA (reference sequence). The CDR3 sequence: CSARWGTEAFF. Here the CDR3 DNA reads TGCAGTGCTAGGTGGGGCACTGAAGCTTTCTTT.

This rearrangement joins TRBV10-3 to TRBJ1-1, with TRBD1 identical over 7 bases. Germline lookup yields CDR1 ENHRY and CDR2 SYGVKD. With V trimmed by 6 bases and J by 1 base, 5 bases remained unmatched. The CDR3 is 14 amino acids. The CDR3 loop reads CAIRSDRRNTEAFF. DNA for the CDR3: TGTGCCATCAGGTCGGACAGGAGGAACACTGAAGCTTTCTTT.

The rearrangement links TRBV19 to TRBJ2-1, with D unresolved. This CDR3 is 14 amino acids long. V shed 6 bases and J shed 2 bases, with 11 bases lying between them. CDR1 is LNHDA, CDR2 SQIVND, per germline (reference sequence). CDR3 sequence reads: CASRGNDPYNEQFF. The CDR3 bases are TGTGCCAGTAGAGGGAATGACCCCTACAATGAGCAGTTCTTC.

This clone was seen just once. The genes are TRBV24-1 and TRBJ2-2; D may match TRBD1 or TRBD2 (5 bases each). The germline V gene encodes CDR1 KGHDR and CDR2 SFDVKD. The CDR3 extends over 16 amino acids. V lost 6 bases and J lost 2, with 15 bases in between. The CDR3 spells CATSPIRGQNTGELFF. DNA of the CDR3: TGTGCCACCAGTCCCATCCGGGGCCAAAACACCGGGGAGCTGTTTTTT.

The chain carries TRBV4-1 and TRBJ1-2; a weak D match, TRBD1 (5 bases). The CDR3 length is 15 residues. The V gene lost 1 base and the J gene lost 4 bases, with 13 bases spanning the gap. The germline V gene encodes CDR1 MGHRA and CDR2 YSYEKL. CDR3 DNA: TGCGCCAGCAGCCAAGGGGAGGGGCTCGGCTATGGCTACACCTTC. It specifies CASSQGEGLGYGYTF.

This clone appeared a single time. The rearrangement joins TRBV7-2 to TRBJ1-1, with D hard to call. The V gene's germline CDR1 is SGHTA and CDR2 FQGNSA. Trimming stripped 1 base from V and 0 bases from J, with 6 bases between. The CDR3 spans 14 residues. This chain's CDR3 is CASSLEAVNTEAFF. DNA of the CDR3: TGTGCCAGCAGCTTAGAGGCGGTGAACACTGAAGCTTTCTTT.

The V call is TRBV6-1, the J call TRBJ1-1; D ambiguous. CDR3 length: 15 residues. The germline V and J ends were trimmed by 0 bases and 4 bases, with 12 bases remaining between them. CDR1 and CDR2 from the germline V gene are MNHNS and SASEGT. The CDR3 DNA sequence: TGTGCCAGCAGTGAAGCGACCGGGCCCCTCACTGAAGCTTTCTTT. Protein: CASSEATGPLTEAFF.

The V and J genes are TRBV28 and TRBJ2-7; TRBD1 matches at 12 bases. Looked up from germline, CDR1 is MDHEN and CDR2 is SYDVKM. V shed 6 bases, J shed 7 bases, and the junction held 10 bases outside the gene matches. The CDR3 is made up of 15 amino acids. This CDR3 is CASSWRGQGAQEQYF. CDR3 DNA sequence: TGTGCCAGCAGCTGGCGGGGACAGGGGGCGCAAGAGCAGTACTTC.

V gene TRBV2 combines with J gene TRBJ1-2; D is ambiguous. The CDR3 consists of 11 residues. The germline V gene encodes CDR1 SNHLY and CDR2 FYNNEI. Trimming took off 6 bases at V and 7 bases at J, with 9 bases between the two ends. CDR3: CASSPPGGYTF. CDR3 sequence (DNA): TGTGCCAGCAGCCCCCCGGGTGGCTACACCTTC. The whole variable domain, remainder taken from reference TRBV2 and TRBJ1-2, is EPEVTQTPSHQVTQMGQEVILRCVPISNHLYFYWYRQILGQKVEFLVSFYNNEISEKSEIFDDQFSVERPDGSNFTLKIRSTKLEDSAMYFCASSPPGGYTFGSGTRLTVV.

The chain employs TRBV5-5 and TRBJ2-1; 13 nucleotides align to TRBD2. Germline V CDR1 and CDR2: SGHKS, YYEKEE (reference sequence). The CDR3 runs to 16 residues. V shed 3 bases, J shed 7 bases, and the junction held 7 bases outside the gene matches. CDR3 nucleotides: TGTGCCAGCAGCTCGATTATGGGACTAGCGGGAAATGAGCAGTTCTTC. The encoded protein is CASSSIMGLAGNEQFF.

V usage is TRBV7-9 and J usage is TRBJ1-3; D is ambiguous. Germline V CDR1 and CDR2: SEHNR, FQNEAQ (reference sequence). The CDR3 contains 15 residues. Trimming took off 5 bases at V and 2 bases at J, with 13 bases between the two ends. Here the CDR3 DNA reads TGTGCCAGCAGCCCCCCCGGCGCGACTGGAAACACCATATATTTT. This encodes CASSPPGATGNTIYF.

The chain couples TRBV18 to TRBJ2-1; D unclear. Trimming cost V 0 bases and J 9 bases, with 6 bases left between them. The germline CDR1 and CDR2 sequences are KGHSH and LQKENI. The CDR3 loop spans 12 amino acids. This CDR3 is CASSPPIIEQFF. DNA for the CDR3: TGTGCCAGCTCACCACCCATTATTGAGCAGTTCTTC.

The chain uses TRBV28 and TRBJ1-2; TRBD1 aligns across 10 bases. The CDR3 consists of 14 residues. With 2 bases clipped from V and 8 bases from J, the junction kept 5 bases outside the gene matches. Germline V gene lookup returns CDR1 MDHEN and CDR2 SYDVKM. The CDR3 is CASSLPTGGHGYTF. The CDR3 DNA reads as TGTGCCAGCAGTTTACCGACAGGGGGCCACGGCTACACCTTC.

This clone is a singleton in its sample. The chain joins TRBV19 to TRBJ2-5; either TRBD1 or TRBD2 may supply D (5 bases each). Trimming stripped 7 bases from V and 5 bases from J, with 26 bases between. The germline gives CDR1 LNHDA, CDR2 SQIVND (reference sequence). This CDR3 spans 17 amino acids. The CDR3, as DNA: TGTGCCAGTACACGGGGACGTCTCCATCGTGGGCAGGAGACCCAGTACTTC. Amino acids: CASTRGRLHRGQETQYF.

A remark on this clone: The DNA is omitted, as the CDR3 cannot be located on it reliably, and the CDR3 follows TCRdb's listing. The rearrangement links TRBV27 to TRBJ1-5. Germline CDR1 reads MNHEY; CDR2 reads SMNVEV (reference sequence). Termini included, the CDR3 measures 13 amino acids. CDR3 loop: CASSFGAGTPEHF.

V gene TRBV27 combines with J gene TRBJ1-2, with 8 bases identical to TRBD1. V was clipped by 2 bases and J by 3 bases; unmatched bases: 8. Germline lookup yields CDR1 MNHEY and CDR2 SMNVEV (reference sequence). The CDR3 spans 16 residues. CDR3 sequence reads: CASSLRSTGGDYGYTF. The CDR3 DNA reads TGTGCCAGCAGTTTAAGGTCAACAGGGGGGGACTATGGCTACACCTTC.